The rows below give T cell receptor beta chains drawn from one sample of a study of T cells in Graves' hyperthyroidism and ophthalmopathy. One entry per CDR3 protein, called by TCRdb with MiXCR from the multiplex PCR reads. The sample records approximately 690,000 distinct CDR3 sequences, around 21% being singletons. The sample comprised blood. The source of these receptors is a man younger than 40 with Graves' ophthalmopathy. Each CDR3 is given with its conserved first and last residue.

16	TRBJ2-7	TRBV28	CASSLSGTGTSYEQYF
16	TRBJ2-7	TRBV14	CASSQGASGRSYEQYF
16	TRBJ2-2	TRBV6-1	CASSALGQGVTGELFF
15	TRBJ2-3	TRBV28	CASKRREGRTDTQYF
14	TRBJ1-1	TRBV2	CVSISRQGNTEAFF
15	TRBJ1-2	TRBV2	CASSNIGRPNYGYTF
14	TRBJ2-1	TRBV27	CASKLGTYSDEQFF
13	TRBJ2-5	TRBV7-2	CASSLDGMRYWDF
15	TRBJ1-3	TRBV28	CAAGGDESSGNTIYF
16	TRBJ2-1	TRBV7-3	CASSPGQGHSYNEQFF
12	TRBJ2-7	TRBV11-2	CASTVTGYEQYF
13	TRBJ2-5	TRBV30	CAWSVYGVETQYF
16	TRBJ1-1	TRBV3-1	CASSQEGAIMNTEAFF
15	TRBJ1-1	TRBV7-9	CASSPNNNMNTEAFF
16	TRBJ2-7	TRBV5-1	CASSLEGSLGTYEQYF
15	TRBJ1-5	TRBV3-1	CASSPGQGANQPQHF
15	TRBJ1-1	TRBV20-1	CSATPEGTMNTEAFF
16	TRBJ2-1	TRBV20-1	CSARGARGGLGNEQFF
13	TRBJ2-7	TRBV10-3	CAISTSGAYEQYF
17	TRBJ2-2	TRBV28	CASSPIGGTRNTGELFF
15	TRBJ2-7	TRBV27	CASSLTSGSLYEQYF
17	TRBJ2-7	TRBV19	CASSRGTGTSGAYEQYF
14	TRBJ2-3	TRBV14	CASSQDAGRDTQYF
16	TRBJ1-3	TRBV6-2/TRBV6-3	CASRPGGRRSGNTIYF
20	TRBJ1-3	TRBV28	CASSTTSGQPLSFSGNTIYF
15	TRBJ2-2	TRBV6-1	CASSLWGRNAGELFF
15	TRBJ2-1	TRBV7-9	CASSARAGGGDEQFF
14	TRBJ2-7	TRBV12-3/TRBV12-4	CASRSATDSYEQYF
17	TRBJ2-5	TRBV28	CASSPGALGRDAETQYF
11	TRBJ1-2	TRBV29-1	CSVESRNGYTF
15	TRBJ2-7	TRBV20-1	CSARRGWEGSYEQYF
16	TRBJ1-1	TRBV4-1	CASSQDRGGANTEAFF
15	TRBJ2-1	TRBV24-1	CATSDRILASNEQFF
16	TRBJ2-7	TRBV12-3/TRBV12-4	CASSSVYRDISYEQYF
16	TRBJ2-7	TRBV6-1	CASSKLAGVWSYEQYF
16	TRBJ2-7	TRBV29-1	CSVEGGRGQGKDEQYF
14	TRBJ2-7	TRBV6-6	CASSYDGGYYEQYF
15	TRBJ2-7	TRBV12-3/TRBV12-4	CASRPGTGPTYEQYF
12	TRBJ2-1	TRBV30	CAWSGLNNEQFF
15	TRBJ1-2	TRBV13	CASSLDRGVGYGYTF